The clone carrying this T cell receptor (beta chain) turned up a few times. The antigen is undetermined. This entry is derived from a study of ipilimumab plus nivolumab after autologous stem cell transplantation. Study context: Both relapsed and primary refractory DLBCL were included.

Study results and caveats: The authors say TCR, Treg and microbiome findings warrant further study.

Patients got ipilimumab 1 mg/kg beginning 14 to 28 days post-transplant. Sequencing was performed with immunoSEQ multiplex PCR; in TCRdb, only in-frame clones are kept and a portion is missing. In the table there are tens of thousands of clones, more than 80% of which are singletons. Germline V gene sequence: CDR1 MNHEY, CDR2 SVGAGI. The CDR3 totals 11 residues. V lost 8 bases to trimming and J lost 8 bases, with 12 bases between them. The chain links TRBV6-5 to TRBJ1-2; no firm D call. This clonotype originated in a male donor with diffuse large B-cell lymphoma. The material was PBMCs, obtained in a trial of ipilimumab plus nivolumab as post-transplant consolidation. DNA for the CDR3: TGTGCCAGCTTTCATGGCGCGGGCTACACCTTC. Translation gives CASFHGAGYTF.